These 11 T cell receptor beta chains share one sample of origin, sequenced in a study of shared clonotypes between healthy human individuals. TCRdb's copy holds only in-frame clones and misses some; the assay was immunoSEQ multiplex PCR. The repertoire holds more than 2,000,000 clones, approximately 93% seen once, with 0.39% in the top ten. The specimen was naive CD4+ T cells from PBMCs. The subset was: CD45RA+ positively selected. The receptor source for this set is a man aged 18 to 29 in good health. Some clones in this sample may be carry-over from other donors' samples.

V usage is TRBV5-1 and J usage is TRBJ1-1; the D gene is possibly TRBD1 (5 bases). Trimming shortened V by 0 bases and J by 4 bases, and 13 bases separated the two germline ends. Germline CDR1 is SGHRS and CDR2 is YFSETQ. CDR3 length: 15 amino acids. CDR3 DNA: TGCGCCAGCAGCTTGGACTTCCTAGGGGCCACTGAAGCTTTCTTT. Protein: CASSLDFLGATEAFF.

This chain connects TRBV28 to TRBJ1-2; D perhaps matches TRBD1 (5 bases). The V gene's germline CDR1 is MDHEN and CDR2 SYDVKM. CDR3 length: 15 amino acids. V was pared by 5 bases and J by 4 bases, with 17 bases between. As DNA, the CDR3 is TGTGCCAGCAGTCCACAGGACGGCCTACTCTATGGCTACACCTTC. Translated: CASSPQDGLLYGYTF.

This chain links TRBV5-1 with TRBJ2-2, with D tentatively TRBD2 (5 bases). CDR1 is SGHRS, CDR2 YFSETQ, per germline. V gave up 4 bases and J gave up 1 base, with 11 bases separating them. This CDR3 is built from 15 residues. The CDR3 DNA sequence: TGCGCCAGCAGCCGAGAACGGGAGAACACCGGGGAGCTGTTTTTT. The encoded protein is CASSRERENTGELFF.

The chain links TRBV11-3 to TRBJ2-3; 12 nucleotides line up with TRBD1. V gave up 5 bases and J gave up 6 bases; unmatched junction bases: 6. This CDR3 contains 15 residues. In germline, CDR1 is SGHNT, CDR2 YENEEA. The CDR3 region has the DNA TGTGCCAGCAGCACCGGGACAGGGGGCCAGGATACGCAGTATTTT. Translation: CASSTGTGGQDTQYF. Full variable domain (outside the CDR3, taken from reference TRBV11-3 and TRBJ2-3): EAGVVQSPRYKIIEKKQPVAFWCNPISGHNTLYWYLQNLGQGPELLIRYENEEAVDDSQLPKDRFSAERLKGVDSTLKIQPAELGDSAVYLCASSTGTGGQDTQYFGPGTRLTVL.

The chain employs TRBV29-1 and TRBJ2-5; 8 nucleotides agree with TRBD1. Germline V gene lookup returns CDR1 SQVTM and CDR2 ANQGSEA. The CDR3 sequence is 12 residues long. J was trimmed by 3 bases and V by 7 bases; bases with no gene match: 4. The CDR3 DNA reads as TGCAGCGGGGGGGACAGGAAAGAGACCCAGTACTTC. Protein product: CSGGDRKETQYF.

The V gene is TRBV7-9, the J gene TRBJ2-3; D possibly uses TRBD1 or TRBD2 (6 bases each). The CDR3 runs 18 residues. The ends were cut back, 4 bases at V and 4 bases at J, with 24 bases in the middle. Germline-derived CDR1 and CDR2 are SEHNR and FQNEAQ (reference sequence). The CDR3 DNA sequence: TGTGCCAGCAGCTCAAACCGCAGGGGCGGGACTTGGGCAGATACGCAGTATTTT. The encoded protein is CASSSNRRGGTWADTQYF.

The J gene is TRBJ1-2, the V gene TRBV6-1, with D unclear. The CDR3 spans 15 residues. V lost 7 bases, J lost 1 base, and 16 bases lay in between. Per germline, CDR1 MNHNS and CDR2 SASEGT. CDR3 nucleotide sequence: TGTGCCAGCACCTGGGCGGGCGGATTTAACTATGGCTACACCTTC. It encodes CASTWAGGFNYGYTF.

The J gene is TRBJ2-5, the V gene TRBV5-1, with a weak D call TRBD1 (7 bases). CDR1 SGHRS and CDR2 YFSETQ come from the germline V gene. This CDR3 is built from 13 residues. The V and J ends lost 0 bases and 7 bases respectively, with 10 bases between them. CDR3 DNA: TGCGCCAGCAGCTTGGCTCAGGGGGGGACCCAGTACTTC. Protein product: CASSLAQGGTQYF.

The rearrangement joins TRBV27 to TRBJ2-7, with D perhaps given as TRBD1 or TRBD2 (5 bases each). Trimming left V 6 bases short and J 3 bases short, with 18 bases between. The V gene's germline CDR1 is MNHEY and CDR2 SMNVEV (reference sequence). CDR3 size: 15 residues. CDR3 sequence (DNA): TGTGCCAGCAGCACGGACGGGGCGTCTCACTACGAGCAGTACTTC. It yields the protein CASSTDGASHYEQYF.

This clone was seen once. Other DNA variants within this sample encode the same CDR3. The rearrangement joins TRBV15 to TRBJ2-2; the D gene is possibly TRBD2 (5 bases). Germline CDR1 reads LNHNV; CDR2 reads YYDKDF (reference sequence). V was cut by 0 bases and J by 1 base, with 9 bases left in between. The CDR3 is made up of 16 amino acids. CDR3 protein: CATSRDLGGNTGELFF. CDR3 bases: TGTGCCACCAGCAGAGATTTAGGAGGGAACACCGGGGAGCTGTTTTTT.

The CDR3 loop is CASSPRAFGLNTQYF. CDR3 coding DNA: TGTGCCAGCAGCCCTCGGGCCTTCGGGTTGAATACGCAGTATTTT. The rearrangement uses TRBV6-1 and TRBJ2-3, with D unclear. Trimming removed 6 bases at V and 7 bases at J, with 20 bases between. CDR1 is MNHNS and CDR2 is SASEGT in the germline V gene. The CDR3 has 15 residues.